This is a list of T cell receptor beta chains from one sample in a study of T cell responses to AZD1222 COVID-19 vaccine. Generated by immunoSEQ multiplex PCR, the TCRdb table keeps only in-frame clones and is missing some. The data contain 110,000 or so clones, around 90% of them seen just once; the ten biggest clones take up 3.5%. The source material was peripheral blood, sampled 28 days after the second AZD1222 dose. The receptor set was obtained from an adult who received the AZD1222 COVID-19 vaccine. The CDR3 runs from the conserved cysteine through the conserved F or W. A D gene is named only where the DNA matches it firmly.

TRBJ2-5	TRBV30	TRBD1	CAWKNRQGAPGTQYF
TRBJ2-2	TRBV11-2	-	CASSPTLSGELFF
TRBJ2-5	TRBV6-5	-	CASSIPKVETQYF
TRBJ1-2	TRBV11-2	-	CASSQTLGRDDLYGYTF
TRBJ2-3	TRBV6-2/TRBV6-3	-	CASSYRGRITDTQYF
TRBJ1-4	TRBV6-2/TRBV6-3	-	CASSYHAGAVEKLFF
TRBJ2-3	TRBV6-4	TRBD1	CASSPGTGTDTQYF
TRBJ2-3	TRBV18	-	CASSPPGERSAGDTQYF
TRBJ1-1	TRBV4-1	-	CASKNRALDTEAFF
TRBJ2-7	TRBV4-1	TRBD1	CASSQIQGDTYEQYF
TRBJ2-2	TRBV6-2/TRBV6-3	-	CASSTNDAGELFF
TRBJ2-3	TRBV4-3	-	CASSQGTYGGSDTQYF
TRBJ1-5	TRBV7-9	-	CASQLQGGGQPQHF
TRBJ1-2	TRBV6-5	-	CATARSSYGYTF
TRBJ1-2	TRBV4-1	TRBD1	CASSHHRDRGFYGYTF
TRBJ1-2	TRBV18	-	CASSTNRANYGYTF
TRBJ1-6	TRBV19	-	CASSWKGSPLHF
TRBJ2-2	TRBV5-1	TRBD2	CASSLEGSGTRTTGELFF
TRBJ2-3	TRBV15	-	CATTPPSRGRTDTQYF
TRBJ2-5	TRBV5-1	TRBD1	CASSLLTGGQETQYF
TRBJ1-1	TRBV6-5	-	CASSYSDITEAFF
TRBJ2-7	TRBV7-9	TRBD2	CASSPSGLSYEQYF
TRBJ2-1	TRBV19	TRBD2	CATRSTSIENNEQFF
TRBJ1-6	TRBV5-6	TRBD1	CASSLDRGLSYNSPLHF
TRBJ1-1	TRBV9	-	CASSAHGGGGTEAFF
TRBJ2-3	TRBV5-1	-	CASSLRAGITDTQYF
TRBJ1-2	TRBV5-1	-	CASSFDRSTYTF
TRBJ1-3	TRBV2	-	CASSPGFGSGNTIYF
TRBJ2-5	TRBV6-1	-	CASSEINSRSWLQFQETQYF
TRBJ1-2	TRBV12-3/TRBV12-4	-	CASSSSGNYGYTF